The 25 T cell receptor beta chains below come from one sample, sequenced in a study of cytomegalovirus exposure and HLA in healthy donors. Clones were sequenced by immunoSEQ multiplex PCR, and TCRdb holds only the in-frame ones, with some missing. The table includes about 110,000 clones, under 85% detected once. What was sequenced was PBMCs. Receptors originate from a woman younger than 30 in good health and CMV-seronegative.

This sequence joins TRBV6-1 and TRBJ1-1, with 8 bases matching TRBD1. This CDR3 has 13 amino acids. Germline assignment: CDR1 MNHNS and CDR2 SASEGT. V was clipped by 6 bases and J by 11 bases; unmatched bases: 11. The CDR3 nucleotides are TGTGCCAGCAGAGCCGGACAGGGCTTGGAGGCTTTCTTT. Protein: CASRAGQGLEAFF.

The rearrangement links TRBV19 to TRBJ2-1, with D maybe TRBD2 (6 bases). The CDR3 has 14 amino acids. Deletions cut 3 bases from V and 4 bases from J, with 10 bases between. CDR1 and CDR2 from the germline V gene are LNHDA and SQIVND (reference sequence). CDR3: CASSIGRGYNEQFF. The CDR3 DNA follows: TGTGCCAGTAGTATCGGGCGGGGTTACAATGAGCAGTTCTTC. The variable domain in full, completed from reference TRBV19 and TRBJ2-1, reads DGGITQSPKYLFRKEGQNVTLSCEQNLNHDAMYWYRQDPGQGLRLIYYSQIVNDFQKGDIAEGYSVSREKKESFPLTVTSAQKNPTAFYLCASSIGRGYNEQFFGPGTRLTVL.

This clone has more than one count but fewer than ten. This sequence joins TRBV6-5 and TRBJ1-6, with TRBD1 matching over 8 bases. In germline, CDR1 is MNHEY, CDR2 SVGAGI. The trim removed 2 bases at V and 10 bases at J, leaving 7 bases unmatched. CDR3 size: 15 residues. The CDR3 DNA is TGTGCCAGCAGTTACGGACAGGGAAGACGGTCACCCCTCCACTTT. Protein sequence: CASSYGQGRRSPLHF.

The CDR3 sequence is CATSEDRGFSYEQYF. The CDR3 DNA reads as TGTGCCACCAGCGAGGACAGGGGCTTCTCCTACGAGCAGTACTTC. The chain is built from TRBV15 and TRBJ2-7, with 9 bases fitting TRBD1. V lost 5 bases to trimming and J lost 0 bases; unmatched junction nucleotides: 5. The CDR3 runs to 15 residues. Germline V gene lookup returns CDR1 LNHNV and CDR2 YYDKDF (reference sequence).

The chain uses TRBV7-9 and TRBJ1-2; maybe TRBD1 (6 bases). The CDR3 loop spans 10 amino acids. Germline CDR1 SEHNR, CDR2 FQNEAQ (reference sequence). V lost 6 bases and J 12 bases, leaving 11 bases between the germline ends. CDR3 amino acids: CASREGGNTF. The CDR3 bases are TGTGCCAGCAGGGAAGGGGGAAACACCTTC.

The count of this clone is one. This CDR3 reads CAWSVQEDRAWHEQFF. For the CDR3, the DNA is TGTGCCTGGAGTGTACAGGAGGACAGGGCTTGGCATGAGCAGTTCTTC. This rearrangement joins TRBV30 to TRBJ2-1, with 8 bases aligning to TRBD1. Looked up from germline, CDR1 is GTSNPN and CDR2 is SVGIG (reference sequence). V was pared by 0 bases and J by 8 bases, with 12 bases of the junction left unmatched. The CDR3 contains 16 residues.

The rearrangement joins TRBV6-5 to TRBJ1-2; D possibly corresponds to TRBD1 (5 bases). The CDR3 totals 13 residues. Germline V gene lookup returns CDR1 MNHEY and CDR2 SVGAGI. Trimming shortened V by 5 bases and J by 3 bases, and 10 bases separated the two germline ends. As DNA, the CDR3 is TGTGCCAGCAGTCAGCAGGGTGACTATGGCTACACCTTC. Translating gives CASSQQGDYGYTF.

The genes are TRBV19 and TRBJ2-7, with TRBD1 matching over 8 bases. From germline, CDR1 is LNHDA and CDR2 SQIVND (reference sequence). V lost 6 bases to trimming and J lost 2 bases; unmatched junction nucleotides: 6. The length of the CDR3 is 14 residues. This CDR3 is CASRPGTGAYEQYF. The CDR3 DNA is TGTGCCAGTAGGCCCGGGACAGGAGCCTACGAGCAGTACTTC.

This clone has a single count. V is TRBV7-2 and J is TRBJ2-3, with D perhaps TRBD1 (6 bases). Germline V gives CDR1 SGHTA, CDR2 FQGNSA. V lost 2 bases, J lost 1 base, and 10 bases lay in between. CDR3 length: 15 residues. The CDR3 DNA reads TGTGCCAGCAGCTTAACGCGGACAGGCACAGATACGCAGTATTTT. It is translated as CASSLTRTGTDTQYF.

The table lists this clone with a count of one. The chain combines TRBV5-8 with TRBJ2-5, with D possibly matching TRBD1 (6 bases). Germline CDR1 is SGHTS and CDR2 is YDEGEE. V was trimmed by 0 bases and J by 1 base, leaving 10 bases between them. CDR3 length equals 15 residues. The CDR3: CASSLVQGFQETQYF. CDR3 bases: TGTGCCAGCAGCTTGGTACAGGGTTTCCAAGAGACCCAGTACTTC.

This chain links TRBV11-1 with TRBJ1-4; possibly TRBD1 for D (5 bases). The CDR3 runs to 14 residues. The germline CDR1 and CDR2 sequences are SGHAT and FQDESV (reference sequence). V lost 5 bases and J lost 8, with 15 bases in between. The CDR3: CASSQDNVREKLFF. The CDR3 nucleotides are TGTGCCAGCAGCCAGGACAACGTGAGAGAAAAACTGTTTTTT.

This clone was observed a handful of times. The chain is built from TRBV29-1 and TRBJ1-2; TRBD1 matches 8 bases. The CDR3 extends over 14 amino acids. V gave up 0 bases and J gave up 4 bases; unmatched junction bases: 4. Germline CDR1 is SQVTM and CDR2 is ANQGSEA. This chain's CDR3 is CSVEDRDRSYGYTF. The CDR3 nucleotides read TGCAGCGTTGAAGATCGGGACAGGTCCTATGGCTACACCTTC.

This chain joins TRBV27 and TRBJ2-1; TRBD2 might be the D (5 bases). V lost 5 bases and J lost 2, with 13 bases in between. CDR3 size: 15 residues. Germline CDR1 is MNHEY and CDR2 is SMNVEV (reference sequence). DNA for the CDR3: TGTGCCAGCAGTGCCGGACTGGAGCCCTACAATGAGCAGTTCTTC. It yields the protein CASSAGLEPYNEQFF.

The chain is built from TRBV27 and TRBJ2-7; D possibly corresponds to TRBD1 (5 bases). The V end was cut by 3 bases, the J end by 0 bases, with 15 bases between. Germline V CDR1 and CDR2: MNHEY, SMNVEV (reference sequence). This CDR3 has 16 amino acids. CDR3 in DNA: TGTGCCAGCAGTTTTATCGGACATTCGAGCTCCTACGAGCAGTACTTC. Translation gives CASSFIGHSSSYEQYF.

The chain joins TRBV13 to TRBJ1-1; TRBD1 is a possible D gene (6 bases). The CDR3 loop spans 17 amino acids. V lost 5 bases and J 4 bases, leaving 23 bases between the germline ends. CDR1 is PRHDT, CDR2 FYEKMQ, per germline (reference sequence). The DNA of the CDR3 is TGTGCCAGCAGCGATATTAATTCTGGGGGGGCGGGCACTGAAGCTTTCTTT. Its protein product is CASSDINSGGAGTEAFF.

This clone was detected once. The chain uses TRBV6-1 and TRBJ2-4; maybe TRBD2 (7 bases). The CDR3 is made up of 19 amino acids. Germline values: CDR1 MNHNS, CDR2 SASEGT. The V and J ends lost 2 bases and 1 base respectively, with 21 bases between them. The DNA of the CDR3 is TGTGCCAGCAGTGAATTCGGGGGGCGCCGGGATTGGGCCAAAAACATTCAGTACTTC. Its protein product is CASSEFGGRRDWAKNIQYF.

The chain links TRBV28 to TRBJ1-6; D unclear. V lost 6 bases and J lost 0, with 12 bases in between. This CDR3 is built from 16 residues. Germline loops: CDR1 MDHEN, CDR2 SYDVKM. CDR3 residues: CASSQRSSSYNSPLHF. CDR3 DNA: TGTGCCAGCAGCCAAAGGTCTAGCTCCTATAATTCACCCCTCCACTTT.

The chain uses TRBV29-1 and TRBJ1-2; 9 bases agree with TRBD1. V lost 4 bases and J lost 2; bases outside the gene matches: 5. There are 14 residues in the CDR3. The germline V gene has CDR1 SQVTM and CDR2 ANQGSEA. This CDR3 reads CSVVGGTGNYGYTF. The CDR3 coding sequence is TGCAGCGTTGTAGGAGGGACAGGGAACTATGGCTACACCTTC.

V and J are TRBV6-6 and TRBJ2-6; D is perhaps TRBD1 (6 bases). Germline CDR1 and CDR2: MNHNY and SVGAGI (reference sequence). The V end lost 5 bases, the J end lost 4 bases, and 12 bases lay between the germline ends. CDR3 length: 15 residues. CDR3 sequence (DNA): TGTGCCAGCAGTCCCACAGGGTCCGGGGCCAACGTCCTGACTTTC. Translation gives CASSPTGSGANVLTF.

The chain employs TRBV29-1 and TRBJ1-1; a possible D gene is TRBD1 (5 bases). The V gene lost 8 bases and the J gene lost 6 bases, with 16 bases spanning the gap. Germline CDR1 is SQVTM and CDR2 is ANQGSEA. This CDR3 has 12 amino acids. Here the CDR3 DNA reads TGCAGCCTTCGGGACGGGGGGGCTGAAGCTTTCTTT. Residues: CSLRDGGAEAFF.

V and J are TRBV5-4 and TRBJ2-5; TRBD2 aligns across 10 bases. CDR3 size: 15 residues. CDR1 is SGHNT and CDR2 is YYREEE in the germline V gene (reference sequence). V was pared by 2 bases and J by 6 bases, with 7 bases of the junction left unmatched. CDR3 loop: CASSLKAGGPQTQYF. The CDR3 region has the DNA TGTGCCAGCAGCTTAAAAGCGGGGGGGCCCCAGACCCAGTACTTC.

This chain uses TRBV13 with TRBJ1-3; 9 bases are shared with TRBD1. The germline V gene encodes CDR1 PRHDT and CDR2 FYEKMQ (reference sequence). With 4 bases clipped from V and 2 bases from J, the junction kept 12 bases outside the gene matches. The length of the CDR3 is 18 residues. In DNA form, the CDR3 reads TGTGCCAGCAGCTGGGGACAGGGACCTCCGACTCCTGGAAACACCATATATTTT. It translates to CASSWGQGPPTPGNTIYF.

V is TRBV5-3 and J is TRBJ1-1; D is unclear. TRBV5-3 is an ORF, with its function uncertain. Trimming removed 0 bases from V and 6 bases from J, with 9 bases in between. This CDR3 contains 13 residues. CDR3 in DNA: TGTGCCAGAAGCTTGGTTGAGGCTCCTGAAGCTTTCTTT. Translating gives CARSLVEAPEAFF.

The chain recombines TRBV5-1 with TRBJ2-7; D is unresolved. Germline CDR1 is SGHRS and CDR2 is YFSETQ. V shed 4 bases and J shed 3 bases, with 5 bases lying between them. This CDR3 is built from 11 residues. CDR3 sequence (DNA): TGCGCCAGCAGCCTAGGCTACGAGCAGTACTTC. Amino acid sequence: CASSLGYEQYF.

This sequence joins TRBV7-9 and TRBJ1-2; D is unclear. The germline V gene encodes CDR1 SEHNR and CDR2 FQNEAQ (reference sequence). CDR3 length equals 17 residues. V gave up 1 base and J gave up 3 bases, with 18 bases separating them. The DNA for the CDR3 is TGTGCCAGCAGCTTAGACCCCGGGAGGGCCCTCGACTATGGCTACACCTTC. The encoded protein is CASSLDPGRALDYGYTF.